This is a list of T cell receptor beta chains from one sample in a study of OX40 agonist ivuxolimab in advanced cancers. Some clones are missing from TCRdb's copy, which holds only in-frame ones; the method was immunoSEQ multiplex PCR. The sample records approximately 28,000 clones, about nine tenths being singletons. Sequencing was performed on CD4+ or CD8+ T cells sorted from blood, taken in a trial of the OX40 agonist ivuxolimab. These receptors all stem from an adult with an advanced solid tumor such as melanoma, head and neck, liver or kidney cancer. Each CDR3 is given with its conserved first and last residue. D genes are given only for firm matches. Clone sizes are given selectively: once, few, many, or a class where the clone is expanded.

CAWQGYGYGYTF	TGTGCCTGGCAGGGTTACGGTTATGGCTACACCTTC	-	TRBV30	-	TRBJ1-2
CASSQGTGVPNEQFF	TGCGCCAGCAGCCAAGGGACGGGAGTCCCAAATGAGCAGTTCTTC	-	TRBV4-3	-	TRBJ2-1
CASSLLGSGRHEQYF	TGTGCCAGCAGCTTATTGGGTAGCGGACGTCACGAGCAGTACTTC	-	TRBV7-8	-	TRBJ2-7
CASSFSPSWRAENEQFF	TGTGCCAGCAGTTTCTCCCCTAGCTGGAGGGCCGAAAATGAGCAGTTCTTC	-	TRBV27	-	TRBJ2-1
CASRGQGPNQPQHF	TGTGCCAGTAGAGGACAGGGGCCCAATCAGCCCCAGCATTTT	once	TRBV19	TRBD1	TRBJ1-5
CASSLQGAGTEAFF	TGTGCCAGCAGCTTACAGGGGGCAGGGACTGAAGCTTTCTTT	-	TRBV5-4	TRBD1	TRBJ1-1
CSAGTGRDEQYF	TGCAGCGCCGGGACAGGGCGAGACGAGCAGTACTTC	-	TRBV29-1	TRBD1	TRBJ2-7
CASSPLAGGLNEQFF	TGTGCCAGCAGCCCCCTAGCGGGAGGTCTGAATGAGCAGTTCTTC	-	TRBV11-3	TRBD2	TRBJ2-1
CSLDEQYF	TGCAGCCTAGACGAGCAGTACTTC	-	TRBV20-1	-	TRBJ2-7
CASSFSTDRNQPQHF	TGTGCCAGCAGCTTTTCCACGGACAGGAATCAGCCCCAGCATTTT	-	TRBV7-9	TRBD1	TRBJ1-5
CATGTHQPQHF	TGTGCCACCGGCACACATCAGCCCCAGCATTTT	-	TRBV27	-	TRBJ1-5
CASTQGLYSNQPQHF	TGTGCCAGCACTCAGGGGCTCTATAGCAATCAGCCCCAGCATTTT	-	TRBV2	-	TRBJ1-5
CASSPRTIDEQYF	TGTGCCAGCAGCCCCCGGACAATCGACGAGCAGTACTTC	-	TRBV9	-	TRBJ2-7
CASRDGPSYEQYF	TGTGCCAGCAGGGATGGTCCTTCCTACGAGCAGTACTTC	-	TRBV7-9	-	TRBJ2-7
CASSQGGTVNTEAFF	TGTGCCAGCAGCCAGGGCGGGACAGTGAACACTGAAGCTTTCTTT	-	TRBV11-2	TRBD1	TRBJ1-1
CASSVGVGELFF	TGTGCCAGCAGCGTAGGGGTCGGGGAGCTGTTTTTT	-	TRBV9	-	TRBJ2-2
CASSATRTGDEQYF	TGTGCCAGCAGCGCTACCCGAACAGGGGACGAGCAGTACTTC	-	TRBV7-6	TRBD1	TRBJ2-7
CASSDSWNTEAFF	TGCGCCAGCAGTGACAGTTGGAACACTGAAGCTTTCTTT	-	TRBV10-2	-	TRBJ1-1
CASSLVGGLDYGYTF	TGTGCCAGCAGCTTAGTAGGGGGCTTAGACTATGGCTACACCTTC	few	TRBV13	TRBD1	TRBJ1-2
CASSQGLAEDQETQYF	TGTGCCAGCTCACAAGGACTAGCGGAAGACCAAGAGACCCAGTACTTC	-	TRBV18	TRBD2	TRBJ2-5
CASSFRVQGTEAFF	TGTGCCAGCAGCTTCCGGGTTCAAGGGACTGAAGCTTTCTTT	-	TRBV13	-	TRBJ1-1
CASNPGGTLGYTF	TGTGCCAGCAACCCAGGAGGGACCCTCGGCTACACCTTC	-	TRBV11-2	-	TRBJ1-2
CASSMPGIEAFF	TGTGCCAGTAGTATGCCGGGAATTGAAGCTTTCTTT	once	TRBV19	-	TRBJ1-1
CASSPGQGVEQFF	TGTGCCAGCAGTCCGGGACAGGGCGTTGAGCAGTTCTTC	-	TRBV28	TRBD1	TRBJ2-1
CASSFVGVNTEAFF	TGTGCCAGCAGCTTCGTGGGTGTGAACACTGAAGCTTTCTTT	-	TRBV5-6	-	TRBJ1-1
CASTAFSSGGDGELFF	TGCGCCAGCACGGCTTTCTCTTCGGGGGGCGACGGGGAGCTGTTTTTT	-	TRBV10-2	-	TRBJ2-2
CASSTGWDTGELFF	TGTGCCAGCAGTACAGGGTGGGACACCGGGGAGCTGTTTTTT	-	TRBV27	-	TRBJ2-2
CAWSGGRLSTEAFF	TGTGCCTGGAGTGGGGGAAGGTTAAGCACTGAAGCTTTCTTT	-	TRBV30	-	TRBJ1-1
CASSPIEGYYGYTF	TGTGCCAGCAGCCCTATAGAGGGATACTATGGCTACACCTTC	-	TRBV5-4	-	TRBJ1-2
CASSFYFSSYNEQFF	TGTGCCAGCAGTTTTTATTTTAGCTCCTACAATGAGCAGTTCTTC	-	TRBV27	-	TRBJ2-1
CASRTGQGEKLFF	TGTGCCAGCAGAACGGGACAGGGGGAAAAACTGTTTTTT	few	TRBV2	TRBD1	TRBJ1-4
CASSNSNQPQHF	TGTGCCAGCAGTAATAGCAATCAGCCCCAGCATTTT	-	TRBV27	-	TRBJ1-5
CASSYPGTGLTDTQYF	TGTGCCAGCAGTTACCCCGGGACAGGCCTTACAGATACGCAGTATTTT	-	TRBV6-5	TRBD1	TRBJ2-3
CASSLGEGTEQYF	TGTGCCAGCAGCTTGGGGGAGGGGACCGAGCAGTACTTC	-	TRBV5-4	TRBD2	TRBJ2-7
CASSLDSFLAGGSTDTQYF	TGTGCCAGCAGCTTAGACTCATTCCTAGCGGGGGGAAGCACAGATACGCAGTATTTT	-	TRBV11-2	TRBD2	TRBJ2-3
CASSQVQDQPQHF	TGCGCCAGCAGCCAAGTCCAGGATCAGCCCCAGCATTTT	-	TRBV4-3	-	TRBJ1-5
CASSSTYEQYF	TGTGCCAGCAGCTCGACCTACGAGCAGTACTTC	-	TRBV27	-	TRBJ2-7
CASSLGSNYGYTF	TGTGCCAGCAGCTTGGGATCTAACTATGGCTACACCTTC	once	TRBV13	-	TRBJ1-2
CASSPRPGREPQHF	TGTGCCAGCAGCCCGAGACCCGGTAGAGAGCCCCAGCATTTT	-	TRBV7-6	-	TRBJ1-5
CAWSVLKQGIYEQYF	TGTGCCTGGAGTGTACTTAAACAGGGGATCTACGAGCAGTACTTC	-	TRBV30	TRBD1	TRBJ2-7
CASSEGGLVTYEQYF	TGTGCCAGCAGTGAGGGAGGTCTAGTCACCTACGAGCAGTACTTC	once	TRBV2	-	TRBJ2-7
CASSLGTAQPQHF	TGTGCCAGCAGCTTAGGGACCGCTCAGCCCCAGCATTTT	few	TRBV7-9	-	TRBJ1-5
CASSIGGNTEAFF	TGTGCCAGTAGTATAGGGGGTAACACTGAAGCTTTCTTT	-	TRBV19	-	TRBJ1-1
CASSATGGSLDTQYF	TGTGCCAGCAGTGCGACAGGGGGTTCGTTAGATACGCAGTATTTT	-	TRBV7-3	TRBD1	TRBJ2-3
CASSFVLAGGVGQYF	TGTGCCAGCAGTTTCGTGCTAGCGGGGGGAGTAGGGCAGTATTTT	-	TRBV28	TRBD2	TRBJ2-3